The entry that follows covers one TCR beta chain sequence. What antigen it recognizes has not been identified. Per-nucleotide qualities are absent, and no much larger clonotype sits a single base away. The data are from a study of blood T cell repertoires in COVID-19 (dated by TCRdb to 2018 to 2020). At the level of the whole study: The collaborator samples originated in the United States, Italy and Spain and spanned the acute and convalescent phases of COVID-19. The prospective study material was composed of cDNA or gDNA derived from T cells, B-cell-depleted T cells, or PBMCs. Subjects who had been exposed to COVID-19, were actively infected with it, or had recovered from it provided the deeply sampled blood TCRbeta repertoires that made up the dataset. The repertoires were released in a freely available public database intended as a resource for research on the immune response to SARS-CoV-2. The samples were drawn from the first 160 participants of the ongoing ImmuneRACE study and from 950 to 1,500 subjects provided by 6 global collaborators. Nearly every sample came with metadata listing a de-identified subject ID, COVID-19 status, age in years and sex. Where HLA class I and class II types were available, the types were taken from metadata supplied by the sample provider, not from assay-based typing.

The immunoSEQ Assay, a bias-controlled multiplex PCR, was used to amplify TCRbeta CDR3 regions from genomic DNA. The original pipeline was this. Nucleated cell counts per sample were estimated from amplification of reference gene primers within the assay. To quantify the absolute abundance of each unique TCRbeta CDR3 rearrangement, sequence reads were collapsed and filtered. For each sample, productive Simpson clonality was calculated as the square root of Simpson's diversity index over productive rearrangements. TCRdb provides this immuneACCESS table in a form limited to in-frame rearrangements. Some clones are lacking; in checked studies, under half of them reflect an unresolved V gene, and why the rest are absent is not known. V, J and clone size derive from that table, while D and trimming were established from the DNA sequence. This sample has around 70,000 clones in its table, and more than 75% of those were observed once. 25% to 35% of the sample lies in the top ten.

Broader findings and caveats from the paper: The quantity of clinical and demographic metadata differed by source and by participant and was supplied without curation.

Whole blood was collected in K2EDTA tubes by collaborating institutions according to the institutions' own protocols. For TCRbeta analysis, collaborators shipped samples as frozen whole blood, isolated PBMCs, or DNA extracted from either of those sample types. Trimming costs V 3 bases and J 2 bases, and their ends lie 7 bases apart. Inclusive of the bounding cysteine and phenylalanine, the CDR3 is 12 residues long. Left in the record is the CDR3 DNA by itself, 36 bases read in frame from the first base. From a lookup of the germline V gene, CDR1 and CDR2 are SQVTM and ANQGSEA. The rearrangement combines TRBV29-1 with TRBJ2-5; 5 matching bases give a weak D call of TRBD2. The TCR originated in a woman aged 80 or over with active or convalescent COVID-19. The source material was peripheral blood. This receptor carries the CDR3 CSVDRGQETQYF. The sequenced DNA is TGCAGCGTTGATCGCGGGCAAGAGACCCAGTACTTC.